A selection of T cell receptor beta chains follows, all from one sample in a study of T cells in Graves' hyperthyroidism and ophthalmopathy. TCRdb analysed the multiplex PCR reads with MiXCR anew, one entry per CDR3 protein. The repertoire holds 350,000 to 450,000 distinct CDR3 sequences, with over 11% as singletons. Sequenced material: blood. The receptor source for this set is a man between 45 and 60 years old with Graves' ophthalmopathy. CDR3s leave out the opening cysteine and the closing phenylalanine or tryptophan. The order of the fields is V gene, CDR3 protein.

V gene: TRBV12-3/TRBV12-4
CDR3 protein: ASSPPDRGYNEQF

V gene: TRBV20-1
CDR3 protein: SARDRLAGGGSYEQY

V gene: TRBV5-5
CDR3 protein: ASSLDFWGDSRGANVLT

V gene: TRBV6-2/TRBV6-3
CDR3 protein: ASTPSGGGNTIY

V gene: TRBV29-1
CDR3 protein: SVGSTLTYEQY

V gene: TRBV20-1
CDR3 protein: SAVYNEQF

V gene: TRBV28
CDR3 protein: ASSLSRGASNQPQH

V gene: TRBV20-1
CDR3 protein: SAFGLFPGRETQY

V gene: TRBV2
CDR3 protein: ASSESAVDTEAF

V gene: TRBV29-1
CDR3 protein: SVGDSGYEQF

V gene: TRBV7-9
CDR3 protein: ASSPSRGQFRGYT

V gene: TRBV20-1
CDR3 protein: SASPGPPIEQY

V gene: TRBV5-4
CDR3 protein: ASSPRGGGAKNIQY

V gene: TRBV28
CDR3 protein: ASSIRTGWDYEQY

V gene: TRBV19
CDR3 protein: ASSAGQKNIQY

V gene: TRBV27
CDR3 protein: ASSLWGTGEKLF

V gene: TRBV7-3
CDR3 protein: ASSPLAGGPADTQY

V gene: TRBV20-1
CDR3 protein: SARGLAGQETQY

V gene: TRBV7-9
CDR3 protein: ASSWTGSDEQF

V gene: TRBV24-1
CDR3 protein: ATSAPAGGPTNEQF

V gene: TRBV29-1
CDR3 protein: SVEGFRKNIQY

V gene: TRBV11-3
CDR3 protein: ASGGLTGELF

V gene: TRBV12-5
CDR3 protein: ASASSWGQRNLNSPLH

V gene: TRBV4-1
CDR3 protein: ASSQTGAALTDTQY

V gene: TRBV29-1
CDR3 protein: SVEDRGSSYNEQF

V gene: TRBV5-1
CDR3 protein: ASSRTSGSIVNEQF

V gene: TRBV3-1
CDR3 protein: ASSRDSNTEAF

V gene: TRBV7-9
CDR3 protein: ASSLARSENTEAF

V gene: TRBV29-1
CDR3 protein: SVAGRVSAF

V gene: TRBV6-5
CDR3 protein: ASSYSAALNTEAF

V gene: TRBV6-6
CDR3 protein: ASSYLGGGANVLT